These T cell receptor beta chains were read from a single sample in a study of T cell repertoires in cytomegalovirus infection. Antigens of these TCRs are unknown. TCRdb used MiXCR to reprocess the reads, holding one entry per CDR3 protein. There are about half a million distinct CDR3 sequences in the sample; around 30% occur only once, and 17% lies in the top ten. The input for sequencing was cultured PBMCs, taken from culture after CMV antigen stimulation. These receptors originate from a human donor in good health (CMV status not recorded). Some clones in this sample may be carry-over from other donors' samples. Each CDR3 is given with its conserved first and last residue. A D gene is named only where the DNA matches it firmly. Rows give clone size only sometimes, using once, few, many, or a class for an expanded clone.

many TRBD2 TRBJ2-2 TRBV12-3/TRBV12-4 CASSPSGLDPGELFF TGTGCCAGCAGCCCTTCCGGACTAGATCCCGGGGAGCTGTTTTTT
NA TRBD2 TRBJ2-7 TRBV7-2 CASSWDYLAYEQYF TGTGCCAGCAGCTGGGACTACCTCGCCTACGAGCAGTACTTC
NA NA TRBJ2-1 TRBV7-2 CASSSRLGAYNEQFF TGTGCCAGCAGCTCTAGACTAGGAGCCTACAATGAGCAGTTCTTC
few TRBD1 TRBJ1-1 TRBV7-3 CASSFQGGRAFF TGTGCCAGCAGCTTTCAGGGGGGGAGGGCTTTCTTT
NA NA TRBJ1-5 TRBV6-2/TRBV6-3 CASSYHTGNNQPQHF TGTGCCAGCAGTTACCATACAGGGAACAATCAGCCCCAGCATTTT
NA NA TRBJ2-4 TRBV28 CASSESNARERRKNIQYF TGTGCCAGCAGTGAATCGAACGCCAGGGAGCGTAGAAAAAACATTCAGTACTTC
few NA TRBJ2-7 TRBV7-2 CASSARDWGAYEQYF TGTGCCAGCAGCGCGCGGGACTGGGGGGCCTACGAGCAGTACTTC
few TRBD1 TRBJ1-2 TRBV20-1 CSAHKRDRGRNGYTF TGCAGTGCTCATAAACGGGACAGGGGAAGGAATGGCTACACCTTC
once TRBD1 TRBJ1-6 TRBV20-1 CSAREVGTGGSPLHF TGCAGTGCTAGAGAGGTTGGGACAGGTGGTTCACCCCTCCACTTT
many TRBD2 TRBJ2-2 TRBV28 CASSPPRGVGTGELFF TGTGCCAGCAGCCCACCCCGGGGGGTAGGCACCGGGGAGCTGTTTTTT
NA NA TRBJ2-3 TRBV7-2 CASSFPKTPGTDTQYF TGTGCCAGCAGCTTCCCGAAGACTCCGGGAACAGATACGCAGTATTTT
many NA TRBJ2-7 TRBV19 CASSTGIGPSYEQYF TGTGCCAGTAGTACAGGGATCGGGCCGTCCTACGAGCAGTACTTC
few TRBD1 TRBJ2-1 TRBV10-2 CASKLRDRASGEQFF TGCGCCAGCAAACTCCGGGACAGGGCCTCTGGTGAGCAGTTCTTC
few NA TRBJ2-1 TRBV11-2 CASSLVFSPYNEQFF TGTGCCAGCAGCTTAGTATTTAGCCCGTACAATGAGCAGTTCTTC
NA NA TRBJ2-2 TRBV12-3/TRBV12-4 CASSFAGGELFF TGTGCCAGCAGCTTCGCAGGAGGGGAGCTGTTTTTT
NA TRBD1 TRBJ2-7 TRBV6-5 CASSYSMGTGTYEQYF TGTGCCAGCAGTTACTCGATGGGGACAGGAACCTACGAGCAGTACTTC
NA TRBD2 TRBJ2-7 TRBV6-2/TRBV6-3 CASSPGTSVSYEQYF TGTGCCAGCAGTCCCGGGACTAGCGTCTCCTACGAGCAGTACTTC
once NA TRBJ2-2 TRBV20-1 CSARALALGELFF TGCAGTGCTAGGGCGCTAGCGCTTGGGGAGCTGTTTTTT
NA NA TRBJ1-5 TRBV7-2 CASSSQDKRGQPQHF TGTGCCAGCAGCTCCCAGGACAAGAGGGGTCAGCCCCAGCATTTT
NA TRBD1 TRBJ2-2 TRBV9 CASSATGGAFAGELFF TGTGCCAGCAGCGCCACAGGGGGAGCGTTCGCCGGGGAGCTGTTTTTT
NA NA TRBJ1-2 TRBV20-1 CSARGQENYGYTF TGCAGTGCTAGAGGGCAGGAGAACTATGGCTACACCTTC
many TRBD1 TRBJ2-2 TRBV7-2 CASSVAGTGIGGELFF TGTGCCAGCAGCGTCGCCGGGACAGGGATCGGGGGGGAGCTGTTTTTT
NA TRBD1 TRBJ2-5 TRBV11-2 CASTTKTGEETQYF TGTGCCAGCACCACGAAGACAGGGGAAGAGACCCAGTACTTC
few NA TRBJ1-1 TRBV7-4 CASSPISISTEAFF TGTGCCAGCAGCCCCATCTCAATCTCGACTGAAGCTTTCTTT
few NA TRBJ1-4 TRBV6-5 CASSYGGNNEKLFF TGTGCCAGCAGTTACGGCGGTAATAATGAAAAACTGTTTTTT
NA TRBD1 TRBJ2-5 TRBV12-5 CASGQQGFSETQYF TGTGCTAGTGGTCAACAGGGGTTTTCGGAGACCCAGTACTTC